This T cell receptor (beta chain) emerged from a study of regulatory dendritic cells for organ transplantation. Clones were read by immunoSEQ multiplex PCR, and TCRdb kept only the in-frame ones, dropping some. The data show under 35,000 clones, approximately 82% seen once. Remarks on this clone: Its antigen is unidentified.

Memory T cells were CD45RO+, naive were CD45RA+, sorted by FACS. Study-wide findings and caveats: Mature dendritic cells appeared to drive more memory CD8+ clonal expansion than regulatory ones. Considerable individual heterogeneity was seen in alloreactive memory CD8+ T cells.

The CDR3 has 15 amino acids. The germline CDR1 and CDR2 sequences are SGHDT and YYEEEE. V lost 3 bases and J lost 6; bases outside the gene matches: 4. Sequences were obtained from naive CD8+ T cells from blood. Subset here: CD45RA+ naive T cells. The clonotype was recovered from a human donor in good health. The chain joins TRBV5-6 to TRBJ2-7; 15 bases fit TRBD2. CDR3 DNA sequence: TGTGCCAGCAGCTCTGCGGGACTAGCGGGGGGCGAGCAGTACTTC. It translates to CASSSAGLAGGEQYF.